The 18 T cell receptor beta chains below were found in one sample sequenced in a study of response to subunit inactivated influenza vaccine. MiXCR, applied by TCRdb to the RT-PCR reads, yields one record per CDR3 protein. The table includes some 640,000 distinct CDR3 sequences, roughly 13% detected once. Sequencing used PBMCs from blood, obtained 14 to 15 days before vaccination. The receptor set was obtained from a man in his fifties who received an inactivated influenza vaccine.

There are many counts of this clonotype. CDR3 bases: TGCAGTGCTGTGGCCGGGACAGGGTACTACGAGCAGTACTTC. Protein: CSAVAGTGYYEQYF. The chain has TRBV20-1 and TRBJ2-7, with 9 bases lining up with TRBD1. This CDR3 comprises 14 residues. The V gene end was trimmed by 5 bases and the J gene end by 3 bases; junction bases not matched to a gene: 8. CDR1 and CDR2 from the germline V gene are DFQATT and SNEGSKA (reference sequence).

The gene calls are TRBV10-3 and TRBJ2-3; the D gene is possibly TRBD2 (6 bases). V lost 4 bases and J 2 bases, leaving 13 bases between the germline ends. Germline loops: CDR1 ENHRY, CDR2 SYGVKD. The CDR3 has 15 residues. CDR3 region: CAISVGLAHTDTQYF. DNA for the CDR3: TGTGCCATCAGTGTAGGTCTAGCGCACACAGATACGCAGTATTTT.

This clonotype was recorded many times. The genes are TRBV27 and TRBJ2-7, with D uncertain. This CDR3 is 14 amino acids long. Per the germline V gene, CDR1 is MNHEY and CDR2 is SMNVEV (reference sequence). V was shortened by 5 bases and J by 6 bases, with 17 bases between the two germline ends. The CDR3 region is CASSKYEGFLEQYF. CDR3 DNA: TGTGCCAGCAGTAAATACGAAGGTTTTCTCGAGCAGTACTTC.

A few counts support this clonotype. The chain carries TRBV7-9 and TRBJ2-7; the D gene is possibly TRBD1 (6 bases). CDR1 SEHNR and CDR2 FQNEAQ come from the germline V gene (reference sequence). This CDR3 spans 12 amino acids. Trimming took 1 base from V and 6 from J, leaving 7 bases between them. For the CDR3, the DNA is TGTGCCAGCAGCTTAGAACAGGGCGAGCAGTACTTC. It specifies CASSLEQGEQYF. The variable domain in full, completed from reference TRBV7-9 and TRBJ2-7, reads DTGVSQNPRHKITKRGQNVTFRCDPISEHNRLYWYRQTLGQGPEFLTYFQNEAQLEKSRLLSDRFSAERPKGSFSTLEIQRTEQGDSAMYLCASSLEQGEQYFGPGTRLTVT.

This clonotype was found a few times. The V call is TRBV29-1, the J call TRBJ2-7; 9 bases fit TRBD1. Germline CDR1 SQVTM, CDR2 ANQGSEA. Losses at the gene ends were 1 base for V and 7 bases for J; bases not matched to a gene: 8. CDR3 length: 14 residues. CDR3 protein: CSVEVGQGMGEQYF. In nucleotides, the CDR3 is TGCAGCGTTGAAGTGGGACAGGGTATGGGAGAGCAGTACTTC.

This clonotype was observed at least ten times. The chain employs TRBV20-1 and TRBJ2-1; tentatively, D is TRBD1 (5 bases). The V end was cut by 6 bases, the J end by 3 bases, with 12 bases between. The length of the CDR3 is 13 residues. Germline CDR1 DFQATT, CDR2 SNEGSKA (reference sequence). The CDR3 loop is CSAEGALYNEQFF. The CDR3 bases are TGCAGTGCAGAAGGGGCGCTCTACAATGAGCAGTTCTTC.

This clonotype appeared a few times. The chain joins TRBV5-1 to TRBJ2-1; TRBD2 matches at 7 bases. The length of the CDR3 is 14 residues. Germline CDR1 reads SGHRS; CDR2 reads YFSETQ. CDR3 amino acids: CVSSASGSYNEQFF. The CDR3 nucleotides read TGCGTGTCTTCCGCTAGCGGCTCCTACAATGAGCAGTTCTTC.

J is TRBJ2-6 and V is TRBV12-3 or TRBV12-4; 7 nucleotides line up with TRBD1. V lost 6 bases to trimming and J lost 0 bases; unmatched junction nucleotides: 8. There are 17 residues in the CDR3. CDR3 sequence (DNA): TGTGCCAGCAGCCCACGGGACAGCAACTCTGGGGCCAACGTCCTGACTTTC. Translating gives CASSPRDSNSGANVLTF.

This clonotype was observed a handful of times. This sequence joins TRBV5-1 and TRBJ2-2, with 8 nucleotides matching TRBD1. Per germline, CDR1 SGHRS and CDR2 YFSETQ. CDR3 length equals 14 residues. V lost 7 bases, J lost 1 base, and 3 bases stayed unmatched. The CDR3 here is CASQGARNTGELFF. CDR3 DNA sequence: TGCGCCAGCCAGGGGGCGCGGAACACCGGGGAGCTGTTTTTT.

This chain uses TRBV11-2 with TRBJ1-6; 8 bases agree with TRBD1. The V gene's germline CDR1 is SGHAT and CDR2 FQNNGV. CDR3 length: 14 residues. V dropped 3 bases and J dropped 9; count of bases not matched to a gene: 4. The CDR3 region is CASSFRQGSSPLHF. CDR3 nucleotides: TGTGCCAGCAGCTTTCGACAGGGGAGTTCACCCCTCCACTTT.

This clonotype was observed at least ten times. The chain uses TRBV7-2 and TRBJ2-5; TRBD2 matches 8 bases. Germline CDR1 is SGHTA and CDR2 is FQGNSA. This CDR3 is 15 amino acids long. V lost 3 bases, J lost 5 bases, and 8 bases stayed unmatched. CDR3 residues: CASSLVAGTRETQYF. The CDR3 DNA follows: TGTGCCAGCAGCTTGGTAGCGGGGACGCGGGAGACCCAGTACTTC. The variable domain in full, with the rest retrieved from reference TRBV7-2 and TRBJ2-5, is GAGVSQSPSNKVTEKGKDVELRCDPISGHTALYWYRQSLGQGLEFLIYFQGNSAPDKSGLPSDRFSAERTGGSVSTLTIQRTQQEDSAVYLCASSLVAGTRETQYFGPGTRLLVL.

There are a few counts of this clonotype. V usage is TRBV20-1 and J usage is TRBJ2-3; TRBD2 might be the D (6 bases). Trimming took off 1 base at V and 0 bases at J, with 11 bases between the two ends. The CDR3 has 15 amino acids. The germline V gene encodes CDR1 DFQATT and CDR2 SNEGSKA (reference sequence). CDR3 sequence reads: CSARGEDCSTDTQYF. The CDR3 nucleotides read TGCAGTGCTAGAGGGGAGGACTGTAGCACAGATACGCAGTATTTT.

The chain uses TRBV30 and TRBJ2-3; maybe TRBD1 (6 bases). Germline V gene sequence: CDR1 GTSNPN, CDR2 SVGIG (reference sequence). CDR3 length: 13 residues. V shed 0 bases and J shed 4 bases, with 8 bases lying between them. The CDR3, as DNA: TGTGCCTGGAGTGTTGGGGGCGCAGATACGCAGTATTTT. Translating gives CAWSVGGADTQYF. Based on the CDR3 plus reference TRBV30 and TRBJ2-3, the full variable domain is SQTIHQWPATLVQPVGSPLSLECTVEGTSNPNLYWYRQAAGRGLQLLFYSVGIGQISSEVPQNLSASRPQDRQFILSSKKLLLSDSGFYLCAWSVGGADTQYFGPGTRLTVL.

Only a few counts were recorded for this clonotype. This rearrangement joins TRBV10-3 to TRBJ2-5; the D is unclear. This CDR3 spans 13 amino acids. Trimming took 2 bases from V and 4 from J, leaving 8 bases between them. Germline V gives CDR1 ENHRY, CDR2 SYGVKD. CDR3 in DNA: TGTGCCATCAGTGAGAACGGTGGAGAGACCCAGTACTTC. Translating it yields CAISENGGETQYF.

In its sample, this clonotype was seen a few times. CDR3 DNA: TGTGCCAGCAGCCCCCAGGGGGGAGTAGGTGAGCAGTTCTTC. Amino acids: CASSPQGGVGEQFF. The genes are TRBV12-3 or TRBV12-4 and TRBJ2-1; perhaps TRBD1 as D (7 bases). V was shortened by 6 bases and J by 9 bases, with 18 bases between the two germline ends. CDR3 length: 14 residues.

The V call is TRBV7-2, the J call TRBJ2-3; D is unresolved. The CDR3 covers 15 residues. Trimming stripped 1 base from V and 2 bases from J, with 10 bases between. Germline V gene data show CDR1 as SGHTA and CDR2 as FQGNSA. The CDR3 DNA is TGTGCCAGCAGCTTAGTACAGTGGGACACAGATACGCAGTATTTT. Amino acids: CASSLVQWDTDTQYF.

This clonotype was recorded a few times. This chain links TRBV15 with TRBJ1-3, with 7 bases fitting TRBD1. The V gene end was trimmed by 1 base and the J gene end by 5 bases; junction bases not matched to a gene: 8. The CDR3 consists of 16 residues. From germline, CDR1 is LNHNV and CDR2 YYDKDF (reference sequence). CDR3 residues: CATSRGEGATRNTIYF. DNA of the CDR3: TGTGCCACCAGCAGAGGGGAGGGGGCAACGAGAAACACCATATATTTT.

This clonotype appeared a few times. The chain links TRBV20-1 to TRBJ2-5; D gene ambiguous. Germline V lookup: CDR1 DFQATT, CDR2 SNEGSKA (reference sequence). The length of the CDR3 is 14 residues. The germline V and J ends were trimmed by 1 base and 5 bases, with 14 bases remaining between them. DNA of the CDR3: TGCAGTGCTAGAGGAAAGACTGGGGTGGAGACCCAGTACTTC. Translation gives CSARGKTGVETQYF.